What follows are 6 T cell receptor beta chains derived from one specimen sequenced in a study of shared clonotypes between healthy human individuals (TCRdb year 2020). CD8 naive samples were CD45RO-negative cells positively selected for CCR7, giving a CD45RA+CCR7+ population that excluded TemRA cells. Libraries were prepared through the immunoSEQ multiplex PCR assay. Drawn from immuneACCESS, this table holds only the in-frame rearrangements with V and J called that TCRdb kept. Clones are partly lost; checked studies trace under half to an unresolved V gene and leave the rest unexplained. This sample is represented by under 850,000 clones; 80% to 95% of them were singletons. Of the sample, 20% to 30% is held by the ten largest clones. The sample taken for sequencing was naive CD8+ T cells sorted from blood. The cell subset or site label corresponds to: CD45RA+CCR7+. These receptors were collected from a man under 40 in good health.

The chain joins TRBV27 to TRBJ2-5; 9 bases match TRBD1. The junction had 6 bases not matched to a gene; V was cut back by 5 bases and J by 5 bases. This CDR3 spans 14 amino acids. The germline V gene has CDR1 MNHEY and CDR2 SMNVEV (reference sequence). This chain's CDR3 is CASSARDRVETQYF. Written as DNA, the CDR3 is TGTGCCAGCAGTGCTCGGGACAGGGTGGAGACCCAGTACTTC.

The chain recombines TRBV7-9 with TRBJ2-1; D gene unclear. The CDR3 loop spans 14 amino acids. The V gene's germline CDR1 is SEHNR and CDR2 FQNEAQ (reference sequence). Trimming removed 5 bases from V and 4 bases from J, with 12 bases in between. The CDR3 nucleotides read TGTGCCAGCAGCCCACCAAGCCAGTACAATGAGCAGTTCTTC. Its protein product is CASSPPSQYNEQFF.

This chain joins TRBV7-9 and TRBJ2-3, with D unclear. Germline V CDR1 and CDR2: SEHNR, FQNEAQ (reference sequence). Trimming pared 3 bases from V and 0 bases from J, leaving 7 bases between. The CDR3 sequence is 14 residues long. CDR3 region: CASSFDASTDTQYF. In DNA form, the CDR3 reads TGTGCCAGCAGCTTTGATGCTAGCACAGATACGCAGTATTTT.

The J gene is TRBJ1-4, the V gene TRBV25-1, with 7 bases matching TRBD1. Germline CDR1 reads MGHDK; CDR2 reads SYGVNS. There are 15 residues in the CDR3. Germline trimming cut 8 bases from V and 4 bases from J; bases unmatched to any gene: 10. The DNA of the CDR3 is TGTGCCAGCTGTCTAATCGACAGGGATAATGAAAAACTGTTTTTT. Translating it yields CASCLIDRDNEKLFF.

The V call is TRBV4-1, the J call TRBJ2-7, with unresolved D. This CDR3 is built from 16 residues. V was pared by 0 bases and J by 0 bases, with 12 bases between. Germline values: CDR1 MGHRA, CDR2 YSYEKL. The CDR3 DNA reads as TGCGCCAGCAGCCAAGATGTAGCTCCCAGCTCCTACGAGCAGTACTTC. Protein sequence: CASSQDVAPSSYEQYF.

J is TRBJ1-1 and V is TRBV5-5, with a weak D call TRBD1 (5 bases). Between the trimmed V and J ends, which lost 4 bases and 6 bases, there was a span of 16 bases. This CDR3 is 14 amino acids long. Germline CDR1 and CDR2: SGHKS and YYEKEE (reference sequence). CDR3 nucleotide sequence: TGTGCCAGCAGCCCTCTGGGAGGGGATCCTGAAGCTTTCTTT. Translating it yields CASSPLGGDPEAFF.